This T cell receptor beta chain was sequenced during a study of CD8 T cells in Susac syndrome. When the RNA was reverse transcribed, random hexamers were used with an input of about 0.5 to 1 ug. TCRdb redid the calling of the immunoSEQ multiplex PCR reads with MiXCR, one entry per CDR3 protein. The repertoire includes around 170,000 distinct CDR3 sequences, approximately 95% of them detected once, and 0.095% to 0.15% sits in the top ten. This CDR3 region has 14 residues. CDR1 and CDR2 from the germline V gene are MNHEY and SMNVEV (reference sequence). The V gene end was trimmed by 6 bases and the J gene end by 0 bases; junction bases not matched to a gene: 2.

This chain links TRBV27 with TRBJ2-1; 7 nucleotides align to TRBD1. Material: CD4+ T cells from PBMCs. The TCR sequence derives from a human donor with Susac syndrome. The CDR3 DNA sequence: TGTGCCAGCAGCCCAGGGGGCTCCTACAATGAGCAGTTCTTC. Protein product: CASSPGGSYNEQFF.